This T cell receptor (beta chain) was identified during a study of T-cell reconstitution after alpha-beta-depleted transplantation in children. This clonotype occurred a few times. Using unique molecular identifiers, the investigators prepared the TCRbeta library. TCRdb redid the calling of the PCR reads with MiXCR, one entry per CDR3 protein. The repertoire consists of fewer than 550,000 distinct CDR3 sequences, with approximately 10% occurring once and the leading ten covering roughly 5.1%. The receptor's source is a human donor who donated a stem cell graft to a child with acute myeloid leukemia. Sequencing used PBMCs from the stem cell graft donor, obtained from the stem cell graft.

In nucleotides, the CDR3 is TGTGCCAGCAGCCAAGATCCCCAGGGTCAGTCCTATAATTCACCCCTCCACTTT. It encodes CASSQDPQGQSYNSPLHF. The chain employs TRBV4-2 and TRBJ1-6, with D maybe TRBD1 (5 bases). Germline CDR1 LGHNA, CDR2 YNFKEQ. V lost 0 bases and J 1 base, leaving 13 bases between the germline ends. There are 18 residues in the CDR3.